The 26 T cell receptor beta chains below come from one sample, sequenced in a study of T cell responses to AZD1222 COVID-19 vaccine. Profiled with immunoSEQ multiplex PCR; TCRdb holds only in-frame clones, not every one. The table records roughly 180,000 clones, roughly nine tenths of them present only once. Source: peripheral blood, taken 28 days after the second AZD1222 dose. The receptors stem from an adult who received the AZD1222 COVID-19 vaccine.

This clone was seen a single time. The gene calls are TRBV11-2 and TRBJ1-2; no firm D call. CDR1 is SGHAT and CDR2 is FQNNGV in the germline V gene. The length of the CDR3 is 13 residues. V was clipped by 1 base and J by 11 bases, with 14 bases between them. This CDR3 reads CASSLGPFGRYTF. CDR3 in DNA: TGTGCCAGCAGCTTAGGCCCATTCGGACGGTACACCTTC. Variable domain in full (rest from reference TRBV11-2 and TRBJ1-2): EAGVAQSPRYKIIEKRQSVAFWCNPISGHATLYWYQQILGQGPKLLIQFQNNGVVDDSQLPKDRFSAERLKGVDSTLKIQPAKLEDSAVYLCASSLGPFGRYTFGSGTRLTVV.

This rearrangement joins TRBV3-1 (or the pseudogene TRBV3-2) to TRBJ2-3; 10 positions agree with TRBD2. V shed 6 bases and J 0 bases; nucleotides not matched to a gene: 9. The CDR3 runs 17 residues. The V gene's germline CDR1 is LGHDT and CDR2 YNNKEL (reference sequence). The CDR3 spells CASRLTGTSVSTDTQYF. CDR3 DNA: TGTGCCAGCAGGCTCACCGGGACTAGCGTAAGCACAGATACGCAGTATTTT.

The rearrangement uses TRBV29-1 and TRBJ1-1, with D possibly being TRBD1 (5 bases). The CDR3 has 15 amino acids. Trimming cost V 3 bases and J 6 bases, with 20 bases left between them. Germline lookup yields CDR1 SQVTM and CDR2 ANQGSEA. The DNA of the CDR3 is TGCAGCGTTGATAAGGGGAGGCCCTCTGGGGCTGAAGCTTTCTTT. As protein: CSVDKGRPSGAEAFF.

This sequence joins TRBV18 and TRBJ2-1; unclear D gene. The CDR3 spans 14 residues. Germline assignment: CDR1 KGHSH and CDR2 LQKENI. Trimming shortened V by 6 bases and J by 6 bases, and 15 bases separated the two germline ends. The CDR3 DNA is TGTGCCAGCTCCCCGCCCCGCCCCTCCAATGAGCAGTTCTTC. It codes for CASSPPRPSNEQFF.

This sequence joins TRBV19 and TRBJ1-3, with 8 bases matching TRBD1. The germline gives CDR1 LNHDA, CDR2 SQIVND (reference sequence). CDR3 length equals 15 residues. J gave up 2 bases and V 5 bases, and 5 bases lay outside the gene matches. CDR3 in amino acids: CASSELQGAGNTIYF. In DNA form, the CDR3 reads TGTGCCAGTAGTGAACTACAGGGGGCTGGAAACACCATATATTTT.

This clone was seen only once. The CDR3 nucleotides read TGTGCCAGCTCACCAAACAGGGCCTACGAGCAGTACTTC. Its translation: CASSPNRAYEQYF. The J gene is TRBJ2-7, the V gene TRBV18; TRBD1 is a possible D gene (6 bases). CDR1 is KGHSH, CDR2 LQKENI, per germline. The length of the CDR3 is 13 residues. V was clipped by 2 bases and J by 2 bases, with 7 bases between them.

The CDR3 nucleotides read TGTGCCAGCTCACCCTCGATGGTCGCTGCCTACGACTACACAGATACGCAGTATTTT. Protein product: CASSPSMVAAYDYTDTQYF. V usage is TRBV18 and J usage is TRBJ2-3; D is possibly TRBD2 (5 bases). This CDR3 contains 19 residues. With 3 bases removed from V and 2 bases from J, the gap between germline ends came to 24 bases. Germline loops: CDR1 KGHSH, CDR2 LQKENI. Full variable domain (missing parts from reference TRBV18 and TRBJ2-3): NAGVMQNPRHLVRRRGQEARLRCSPMKGHSHVYWYRQLPEEGLKFMVYLQKENIIDESGMPKERFSAEFPKEGPSILRIQQVVRGDSAAYFCASSPSMVAAYDYTDTQYFGPGTRLTVL.

The CDR3 loop reads CAISDSNEQFF. The CDR3 nucleotides are TGTGCCATCAGTGATAGCAATGAGCAGTTCTTC. The genes are TRBV10-3 and TRBJ2-1; no definite D call. V was clipped by 3 bases and J by 6 bases, with 3 bases between them. CDR3 length: 11 residues. Germline assignment: CDR1 ENHRY and CDR2 SYGVKD.

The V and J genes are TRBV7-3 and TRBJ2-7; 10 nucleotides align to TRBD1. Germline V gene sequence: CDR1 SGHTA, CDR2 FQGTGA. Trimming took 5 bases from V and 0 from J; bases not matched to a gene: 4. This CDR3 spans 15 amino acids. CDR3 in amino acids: CASSVDRGPSYEQYF. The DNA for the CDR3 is TGTGCCAGCAGCGTTGACAGGGGGCCCTCCTACGAGCAGTACTTC.

The CDR3 here is CASSLWRGTDTQYF. CDR3 sequence (DNA): TGTGCCAGCAGCTTATGGCGGGGCACAGATACGCAGTATTTT. The genes are TRBV11-2 and TRBJ2-3; D may be TRBD2 (5 bases). V gave up 2 bases and J gave up 1 base, with 7 bases separating them. The CDR3 loop spans 14 amino acids. Germline V gene lookup returns CDR1 SGHAT and CDR2 FQNNGV.

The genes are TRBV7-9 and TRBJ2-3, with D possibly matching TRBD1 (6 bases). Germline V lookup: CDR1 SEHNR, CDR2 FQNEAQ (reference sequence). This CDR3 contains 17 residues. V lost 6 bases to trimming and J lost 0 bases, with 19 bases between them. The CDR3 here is CASSRDVGTPSTDTQYF. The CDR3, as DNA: TGTGCCAGCAGTCGCGACGTAGGGACACCTAGCACAGATACGCAGTATTTT. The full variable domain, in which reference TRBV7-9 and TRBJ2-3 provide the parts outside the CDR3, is DTGVSQNPRHKITKRGQNVTFRCDPISEHNRLYWYRQTLGQGPEFLTYFQNEAQLEKSRLLSDRFSAERPKGSFSTLEIQRTEQGDSAMYLCASSRDVGTPSTDTQYFGPGTRLTVL.

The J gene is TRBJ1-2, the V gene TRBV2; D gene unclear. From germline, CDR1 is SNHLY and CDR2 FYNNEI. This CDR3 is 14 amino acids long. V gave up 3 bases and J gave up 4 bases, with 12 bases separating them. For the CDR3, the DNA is TGTGCCAGCAGTGAGGCTGGTAGGGTCTATGGCTACACCTTC. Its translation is CASSEAGRVYGYTF.

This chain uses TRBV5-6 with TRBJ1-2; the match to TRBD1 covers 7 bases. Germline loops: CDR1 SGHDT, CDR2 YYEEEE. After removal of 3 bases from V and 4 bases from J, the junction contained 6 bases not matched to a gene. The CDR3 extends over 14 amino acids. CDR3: CASSSGGQFYGYTF. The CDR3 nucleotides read TGTGCCAGCAGCTCTGGGGGACAGTTCTATGGCTACACCTTC.

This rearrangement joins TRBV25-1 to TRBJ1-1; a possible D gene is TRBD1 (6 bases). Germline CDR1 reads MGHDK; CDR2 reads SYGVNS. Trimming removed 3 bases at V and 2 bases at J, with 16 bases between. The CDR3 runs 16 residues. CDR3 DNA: TGTGCCAGCAGTGATCAGGTAGGCAGGGGTAACACTGAAGCTTTCTTT. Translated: CASSDQVGRGNTEAFF.

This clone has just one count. In DNA, the CDR3 is TGTGCCAGCAGCTTAGAGTGGGGCGTTGGGGGTGCCCAGTACTTC. This gives the protein CASSLEWGVGGAQYF. The rearrangement uses TRBV7-8 and TRBJ2-5; D possibly uses TRBD1 or TRBD2 (5 bases each). V was cut by 1 base and J by 9 bases, with 18 bases left in between. CDR1 and CDR2 (germline): SGHVS, FQNEAQ. CDR3 size: 15 residues.

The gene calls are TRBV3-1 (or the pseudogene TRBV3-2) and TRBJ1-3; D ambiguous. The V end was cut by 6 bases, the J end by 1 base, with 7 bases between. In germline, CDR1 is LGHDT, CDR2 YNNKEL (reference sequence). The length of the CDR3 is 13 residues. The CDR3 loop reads CASSLESGNTIYF. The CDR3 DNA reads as TGTGCCAGCAGTTTGGAGTCTGGAAACACCATATATTTT.

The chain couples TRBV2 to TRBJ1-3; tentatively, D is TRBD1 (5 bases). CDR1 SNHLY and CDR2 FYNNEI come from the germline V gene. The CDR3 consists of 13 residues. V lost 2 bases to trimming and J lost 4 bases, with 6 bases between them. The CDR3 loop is CASSEWTGNTIYF. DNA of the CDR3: TGTGCCAGCAGTGAATGGACAGGAAACACCATATATTTT.

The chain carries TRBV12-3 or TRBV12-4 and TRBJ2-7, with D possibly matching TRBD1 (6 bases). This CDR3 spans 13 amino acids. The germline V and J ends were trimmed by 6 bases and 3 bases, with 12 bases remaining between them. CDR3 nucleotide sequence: TGTGCCAGCAGCCGGGACACCCTCTACGAGCAGTACTTC. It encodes CASSRDTLYEQYF.

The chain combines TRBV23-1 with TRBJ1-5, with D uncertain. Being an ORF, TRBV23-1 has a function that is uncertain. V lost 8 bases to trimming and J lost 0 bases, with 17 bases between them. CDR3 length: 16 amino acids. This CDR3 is CASRPLGFLSNQPQHF. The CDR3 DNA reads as TGCGCCAGCCGCCCATTGGGCTTCCTTAGCAATCAGCCCCAGCATTTT.

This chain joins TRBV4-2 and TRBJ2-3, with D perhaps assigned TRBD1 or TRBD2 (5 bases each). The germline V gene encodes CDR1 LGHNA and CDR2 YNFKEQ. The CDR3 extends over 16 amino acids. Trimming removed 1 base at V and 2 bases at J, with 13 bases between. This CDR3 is CASSQVGRETTDTQYF. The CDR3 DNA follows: TGTGCCAGCAGCCAAGTGGGACGAGAGACCACAGATACGCAGTATTTT.

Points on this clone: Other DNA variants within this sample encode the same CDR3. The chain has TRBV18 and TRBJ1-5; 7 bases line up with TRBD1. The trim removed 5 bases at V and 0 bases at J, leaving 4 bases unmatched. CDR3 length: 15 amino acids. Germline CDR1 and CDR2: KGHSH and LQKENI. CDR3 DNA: TGTGCCAGCTCATTAGGACAGGATAGCAATCAGCCCCAGCATTTT. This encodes CASSLGQDSNQPQHF.

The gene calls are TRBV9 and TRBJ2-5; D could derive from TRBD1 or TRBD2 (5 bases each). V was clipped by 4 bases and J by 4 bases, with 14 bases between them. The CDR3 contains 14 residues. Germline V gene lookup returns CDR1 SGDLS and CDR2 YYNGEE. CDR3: CASSPRGGGETQYF. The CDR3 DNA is TGTGCCAGCAGCCCCCGTGGGGGTGGAGAGACCCAGTACTTC. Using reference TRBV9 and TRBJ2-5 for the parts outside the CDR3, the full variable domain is DSGVTQTPKHLITATGQRVTLRCSPRSGDLSVYWYQQSLDQGLQFLIQYYNGEERAKGNILERFSAQQFPDLHSELNLSSLELGDSALYFCASSPRGGGETQYFGPGTRLLVL.

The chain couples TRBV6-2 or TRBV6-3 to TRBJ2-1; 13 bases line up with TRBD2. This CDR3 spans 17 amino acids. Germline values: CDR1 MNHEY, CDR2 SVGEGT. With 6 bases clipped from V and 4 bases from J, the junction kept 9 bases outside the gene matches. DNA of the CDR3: TGTGCCAGCAGCCGTCCTACTAGCGGGAGGGCTTACAATGAGCAGTTCTTC. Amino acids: CASSRPTSGRAYNEQFF.

The CDR3 spells CASRPYSGTFVTYEQYF. CDR3 DNA: TGTGCCAGCAGGCCTTACTCGGGGACTTTCGTTACCTACGAGCAGTACTTC. V is TRBV27 and J is TRBJ2-7; TRBD2 is a possible D gene (6 bases). There are 17 residues in the CDR3. V lost 6 bases, J lost 2 bases, and 23 bases lay in between. Germline lookup yields CDR1 MNHEY and CDR2 SMNVEV (reference sequence).

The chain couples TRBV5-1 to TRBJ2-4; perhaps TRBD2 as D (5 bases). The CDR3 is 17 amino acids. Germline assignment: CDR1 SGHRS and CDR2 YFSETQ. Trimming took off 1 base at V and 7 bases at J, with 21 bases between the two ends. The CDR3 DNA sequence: TGCGCCAGCAGCTTGTCGAGCGGCTTAGGGAGTCGGAACATTCAGTACTTC. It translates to CASSLSSGLGSRNIQYF.

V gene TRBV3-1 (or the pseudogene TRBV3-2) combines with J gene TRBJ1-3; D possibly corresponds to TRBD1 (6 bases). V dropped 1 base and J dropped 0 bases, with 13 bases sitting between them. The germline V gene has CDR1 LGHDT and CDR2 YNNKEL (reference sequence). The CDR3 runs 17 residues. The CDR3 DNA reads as TGTGCCAGCAGCCAAGGTGAAGGACAGATCTCTGGAAACACCATATATTTT. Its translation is CASSQGEGQISGNTIYF.